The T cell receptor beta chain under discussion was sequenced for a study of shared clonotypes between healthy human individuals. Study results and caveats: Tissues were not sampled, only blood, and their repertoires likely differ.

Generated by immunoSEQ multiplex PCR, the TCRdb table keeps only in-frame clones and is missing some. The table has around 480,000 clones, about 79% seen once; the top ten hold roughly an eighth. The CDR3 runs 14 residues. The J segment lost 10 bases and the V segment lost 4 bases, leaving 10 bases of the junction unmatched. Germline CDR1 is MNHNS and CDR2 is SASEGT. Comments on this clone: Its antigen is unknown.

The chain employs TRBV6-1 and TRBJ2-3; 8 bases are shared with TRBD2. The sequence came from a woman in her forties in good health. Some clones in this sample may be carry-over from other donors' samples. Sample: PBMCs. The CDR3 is CASSAGAGGGSQYF. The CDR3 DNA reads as TGTGCCAGCAGTGCGGGAGCCGGGGGGGGGTCGCAGTATTTT.